This entry is about one TCR beta chain. Only in-frame clones appear in the TCRdb table, and some are missing; sequencing was by immunoSEQ multiplex PCR. Of 50,000 to 70,000 clones in the sample, approximately 91% were seen once. This entry belongs to a study of control samples from healthy donors and cancer patients. The CDR3 is made up of 13 amino acids. V was shortened by 0 bases and J by 5 bases, with 5 bases between the two germline ends. Germline V gives CDR1 SGHNT, CDR2 YENEEA. The sequence was collected from a middle-aged man in good health. Sequencing was carried out using blood. The chain uses TRBV11-3 and TRBJ2-1, with D uncertain. As DNA, the CDR3 is TGTGCCAGCAGCTTAGACAGCGACAATGAGCAGTTCTTC. Residues: CASSLDSDNEQFF.